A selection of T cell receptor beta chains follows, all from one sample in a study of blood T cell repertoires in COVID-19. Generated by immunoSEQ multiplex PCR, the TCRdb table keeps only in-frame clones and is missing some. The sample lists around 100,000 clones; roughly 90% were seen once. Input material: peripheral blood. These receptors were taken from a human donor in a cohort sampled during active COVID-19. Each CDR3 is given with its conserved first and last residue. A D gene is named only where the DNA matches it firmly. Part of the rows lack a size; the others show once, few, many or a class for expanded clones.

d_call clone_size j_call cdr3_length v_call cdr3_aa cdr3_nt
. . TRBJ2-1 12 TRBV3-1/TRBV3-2 CASSQDILKQFF TGTGCCAGCAGCCAAGATATACTAAAGCAGTTCTTC
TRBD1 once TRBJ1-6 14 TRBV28 CASRPGTGFSPLHF TGTGCCAGCAGACCCGGGACAGGGTTTTCACCCCTCCACTTT
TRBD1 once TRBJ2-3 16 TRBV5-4 CASSKMTGFVTDTQYF TGTGCCAGCAGCAAGATGACAGGGTTTGTCACAGATACGCAGTATTTT
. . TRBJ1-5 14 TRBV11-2 CASSLEAVNQPQHF TGTGCCAGCAGCTTAGAGGCGGTGAATCAGCCCCAGCATTTT
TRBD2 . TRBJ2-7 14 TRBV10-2 CASSPSGRSGEQYF TGCGCCAGCAGTCCTAGCGGGAGGTCGGGTGAGCAGTACTTC
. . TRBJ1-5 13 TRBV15 CATSGQFNQPQHF TGTGCCACCTCTGGACAGTTCAATCAGCCCCAGCATTTT
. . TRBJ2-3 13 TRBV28 CASSLIAGDTQYF TGTGCCAGCAGTTTAATCGCGGGAGATACGCAGTATTTT
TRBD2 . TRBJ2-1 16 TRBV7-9 CASSRDIGLGLGEQFF TGTGCCAGCAGCCGCGACATAGGACTAGGTCTGGGCGAGCAGTTCTTC
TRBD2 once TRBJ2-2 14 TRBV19 CARLWRGRAGELFF TGTGCCAGACTCTGGCGGGGGAGGGCCGGGGAGCTGTTTTTT
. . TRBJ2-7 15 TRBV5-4 CASSYPLEGSYEQYF TGTGCCAGCAGCTACCCTTTGGAGGGTTCCTACGAGCAGTACTTC
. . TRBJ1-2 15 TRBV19 CASTSPGGPVYGYTF TGTGCCAGTACCTCACCCGGGGGGCCCGTCTATGGCTACACCTTC
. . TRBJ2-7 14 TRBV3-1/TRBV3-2 CATSPDGGGYEQYF TGTGCCACTTCCCCCGACGGGGGAGGCTACGAGCAGTACTTC
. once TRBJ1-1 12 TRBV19 CASSKGRTEAFF TGTGCCAGTAGTAAGGGGAGGACTGAAGCTTTCTTT
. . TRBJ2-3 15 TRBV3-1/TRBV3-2 CASSQEGGKTDTQYF TGTGCCAGCAGCCAAGAAGGGGGTAAGACAGATACGCAGTATTTT
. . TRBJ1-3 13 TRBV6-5 CATRPGQLNTIYF TGTGCCACCAGACCGGGACAATTAAACACCATATATTTT
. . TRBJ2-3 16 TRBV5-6 CASSLAVRRNTDTQYF TGTGCCAGCAGCTTGGCCGTTCGGCGGAACACAGATACGCAGTATTTT
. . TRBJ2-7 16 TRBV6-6 CASSYSLGAYLSEQYF TGTGCCAGCAGTTACTCCTTGGGCGCCTACCTTTCCGAGCAGTACTTC
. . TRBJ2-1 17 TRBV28 CATRTSRVWGRNNEQFF TGTGCCACCCGTACCTCCAGGGTGTGGGGGAGGAACAATGAGCAGTTCTTC
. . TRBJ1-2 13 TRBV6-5 CASSHTAGYGYTF TGTGCCAGCAGTCACACGGCGGGTTATGGCTACACCTTC
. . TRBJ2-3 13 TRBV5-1 CASSLAGSDTQYF TGCGCCAGCAGCTTGGCAGGTTCAGATACGCAGTATTTT
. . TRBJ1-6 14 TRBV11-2 CASSSSGYATPLHF TGTGCCAGCAGCTCTTCAGGGTATGCTACACCCCTCCACTTT
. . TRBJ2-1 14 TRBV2 CASSGGLPYNEQFF TGTGCCAGCAGCGGAGGGCTTCCCTACAATGAGCAGTTCTTC
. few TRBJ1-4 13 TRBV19 CASSIEPGEKLFF TGTGCCAGTAGTATAGAACCGGGTGAAAAACTGTTTTTT
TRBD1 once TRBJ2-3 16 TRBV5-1 CASSLGSGGGTDTQYF TGCGCCAGCAGCTTGGGGTCAGGGGGCGGCACAGATACGCAGTATTTT
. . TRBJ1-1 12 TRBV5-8 CASSLRAGRAFF TGTGCCAGCAGCTTGCGGGCGGGGCGAGCTTTCTTT
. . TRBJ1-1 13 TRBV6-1 CASSEYRATEAFF TGTGCCAGCAGTGAATACAGGGCCACTGAAGCTTTCTTT
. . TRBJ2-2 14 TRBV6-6 CASSPPGRGGELFF TGTGCCAGCAGCCCCCCAGGGCGGGGCGGGGAGCTGTTTTTT
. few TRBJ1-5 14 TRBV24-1 CATSDRQTNQPQHF TGTGCCACCAGTGATCGACAGACCAATCAGCCCCAGCATTTT
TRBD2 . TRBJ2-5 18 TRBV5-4 CASSPQPPRSGGAGTQYF TGTGCCAGCAGCCCCCAACCCCCGCGTAGCGGGGGGGCGGGGACCCAGTACTTC
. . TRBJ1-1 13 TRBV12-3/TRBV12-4 CASRSSLNTEAFF TGTGCCAGCAGGTCAAGCTTGAACACTGAAGCTTTCTTT
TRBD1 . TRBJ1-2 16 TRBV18 CASSPVPGTGAYGYTF TGTGCCAGCTCACCAGTCCCCGGGACAGGGGCCTATGGCTACACCTTC
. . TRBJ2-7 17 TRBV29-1 CSVEDLHGRGNSYEQYF TGCAGCGTTGAAGATCTTCACGGCAGGGGAAACTCCTACGAGCAGTACTTC
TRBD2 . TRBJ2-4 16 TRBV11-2 CASSLVGGGPKHIQYF TGTGCCAGCAGCTTAGTCGGGGGAGGGCCTAAACACATTCAGTACTTC
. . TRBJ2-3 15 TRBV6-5 CASNSIGGYTDTQYF TGTGCCAGCAATTCCATCGGGGGTTACACAGATACGCAGTATTTT
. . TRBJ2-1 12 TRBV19 CASISRVHEQFF TGTGCCAGTATCAGCAGGGTGCATGAGCAGTTCTTC
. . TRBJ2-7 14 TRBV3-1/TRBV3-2 CASSHRTIPYEQYF TGTGCCAGCAGCCACAGGACTATTCCCTACGAGCAGTACTTC
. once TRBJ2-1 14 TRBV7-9 CATANGSSYNEQFF TGTGCCACCGCCAACGGGAGCTCCTACAATGAGCAGTTCTTC
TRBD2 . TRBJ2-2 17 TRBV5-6 CASSPQLAGGNTGELFF TGTGCCAGCAGCCCCCAACTAGCGGGGGGGAACACCGGGGAGCTGTTTTTT
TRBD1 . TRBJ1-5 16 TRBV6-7 CASSSRTGGDNQPQHF TGTGCCAGCAGTTCGCGGACAGGGGGCGATAATCAGCCCCAGCATTTT
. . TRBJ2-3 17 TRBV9 CASSPRGEGASPNTQYF TGTGCCAGCAGCCCTAGGGGGGAGGGAGCGAGCCCAAATACGCAGTATTTT
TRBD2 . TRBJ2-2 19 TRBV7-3 CASSSPPLASGGTTGELFF TGTGCCAGCAGCTCCCCCCCTCTCGCTAGCGGGGGGACCACCGGGGAGCTGTTTTTT